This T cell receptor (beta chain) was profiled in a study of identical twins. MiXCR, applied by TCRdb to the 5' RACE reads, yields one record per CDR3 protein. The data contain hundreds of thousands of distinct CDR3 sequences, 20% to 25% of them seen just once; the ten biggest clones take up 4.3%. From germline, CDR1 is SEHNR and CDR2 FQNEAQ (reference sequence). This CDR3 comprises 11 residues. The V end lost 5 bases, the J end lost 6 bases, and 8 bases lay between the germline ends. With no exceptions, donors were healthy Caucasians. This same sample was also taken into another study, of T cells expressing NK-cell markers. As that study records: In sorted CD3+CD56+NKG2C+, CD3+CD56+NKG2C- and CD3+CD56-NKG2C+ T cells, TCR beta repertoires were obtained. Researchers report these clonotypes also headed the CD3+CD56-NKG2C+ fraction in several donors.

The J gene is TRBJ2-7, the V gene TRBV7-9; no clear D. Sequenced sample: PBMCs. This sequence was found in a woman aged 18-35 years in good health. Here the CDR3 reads CASSQSLEQYF. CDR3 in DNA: TGTGCCAGCAGCCAAAGTCTCGAGCAGTACTTC.